This T cell receptor beta chain was recovered during a study of cytomegalovirus exposure and HLA in healthy donors. General observations from the study: Being indistinguishable, some V segments were excluded, TRBV6-2 and TRBV6-3 among them.

This PCR relied on a set of 60 Vbeta primers and 13 Jbeta primers. The assay was immunoSEQ multiplex PCR, and TCRdb's table has in-frame clones only and misses some. The table has more than 150,000 clones, over 65% seen once. The CDR3 length is 15 residues. The V and J ends lost 4 bases and 4 bases, in that order; junction bases with no gene match: 4. Germline CDR1 is MDHEN and CDR2 is SYDVKM. As regards this clone: Its antigen is not known.

The chain combines TRBV28 with TRBJ1-2, with TRBD1 identical over 12 bases. The specimen sequenced was PBMCs. The receptor comes from a man between 18 and 35 years old in good health and CMV-seronegative. For the CDR3, the DNA is TGTGCCAGCAGTTCGGGACAGGGGGCGAGCTATGGCTACACCTTC. Protein product: CASSSGQGASYGYTF.